The next 18 T cell receptor beta chains were all read from a single sample in a study of blood T cell repertoires in COVID-19. TCRdb's copy holds only in-frame clones and misses some; the assay was immunoSEQ multiplex PCR. The data hold 65,000 to 75,000 clones, with approximately 83% observed a single time. Sequencing was carried out using peripheral blood. The receptors stem from an elderly man with acute or convalescent COVID-19.

The rearrangement joins TRBV28 to TRBJ1-1; 8 bases line up with TRBD1. Germline V gene lookup returns CDR1 MDHEN and CDR2 SYDVKM. The CDR3 consists of 14 residues. V was clipped by 7 bases and J by 1 base; unmatched bases: 5. DNA of the CDR3: TGTGCCAGCACCCCAGACAGGGGGAACACTGAAGCTTTCTTT. Protein: CASTPDRGNTEAFF.

This clone occurred once. This chain connects TRBV28 to TRBJ1-1, with no clear D. V lost 2 bases to trimming and J lost 0 bases, with 7 bases between them. CDR3 size: 14 residues. Germline V gene data show CDR1 as MDHEN and CDR2 as SYDVKM. The DNA of the CDR3 is TGTGCCAGCAGTTTACAGGACTTGAACACTGAAGCTTTCTTT. Amino acid sequence: CASSLQDLNTEAFF.

J is TRBJ2-7 and V is TRBV6-6; 7 positions match TRBD1. The V gene's germline CDR1 is MNHNY and CDR2 SVGAGI (reference sequence). The junction had 6 bases not matched to a gene; V was cut back by 2 bases and J by 2 bases. This CDR3 region has 15 residues. CDR3 nucleotide sequence: TGTGCCAGCAGTTACACGGGACAGATCCCCTACGAGCAGTACTTC. Amino acids: CASSYTGQIPYEQYF.

The chain has TRBV5-1 and TRBJ1-5; no reliable D call. Germline lookup yields CDR1 SGHRS and CDR2 YFSETQ. Trimming pared 0 bases from V and 3 bases from J, leaving 10 bases between. This CDR3 contains 15 residues. As DNA, the CDR3 is TGCGCCAGCAGCTTGGAAGGACTCAACAATCAGCCCCAGCATTTT. This translates into CASSLEGLNNQPQHF.

This rearrangement joins TRBV2 to TRBJ2-1; a weak D match, TRBD2 (6 bases). V was pared by 4 bases and J by 0 bases, with 13 bases between. The germline V gene has CDR1 SNHLY and CDR2 FYNNEI. The CDR3 length is 16 residues. As DNA, the CDR3 is TGTGCCAGCAGTGCCGCGGGGATCAACTCCTACAATGAGCAGTTCTTC. This encodes CASSAAGINSYNEQFF.

The V call is TRBV28, the J call TRBJ1-2, with TRBD1 identical over 8 bases. The CDR3 extends over 18 amino acids. Germline assignment: CDR1 MDHEN and CDR2 SYDVKM. The junction had 21 bases not matched to a gene; V was cut back by 6 bases and J by 6 bases. The CDR3 nucleotides are TGTGCCAGCAGCTTTATATTTCCCCGGGGACAGGACGAGAATGGCTACACCTTC. Its protein product is CASSFIFPRGQDENGYTF.

This chain links TRBV19 with TRBJ2-1; D unclear. CDR3 length equals 17 residues. Germline V CDR1 and CDR2: LNHDA, SQIVND (reference sequence). V was trimmed by 4 bases and J by 5 bases, leaving 21 bases between them. CDR3 sequence reads: CASSTYREFGEHNEQFF. In DNA form, the CDR3 reads TGTGCCAGTAGTACTTATAGAGAATTCGGAGAACACAATGAGCAGTTCTTC.

This sequence joins TRBV14 and TRBJ2-5, with D possibly being TRBD1 (5 bases). Germline V gene data show CDR1 as SGHDN and CDR2 as FVKESK. The CDR3 spans 16 residues. V dropped 0 bases and J dropped 4 bases, with 15 bases sitting between them. CDR3 protein: CASSQDPSGWAETQYF. The CDR3 DNA is TGTGCCAGCAGCCAAGATCCGTCAGGGTGGGCAGAGACCCAGTACTTC.

The chain uses TRBV6-6 and TRBJ1-4, with a weak D call TRBD1 (5 bases). V was pared by 2 bases and J by 1 base, with 8 bases between. CDR1 is MNHNY, CDR2 SVGAGI, per germline (reference sequence). The CDR3 runs 15 residues. CDR3 coding DNA: TGTGCCAGCAGTTACCGCGGGGGAACTAATGAAAAACTGTTTTTT. It codes for CASSYRGGTNEKLFF.

This clone was seen only a few times. This chain uses TRBV5-1 with TRBJ1-1, with 9 bases matching TRBD1. Unmatched junction bases numbered 9, after V lost 5 bases and J lost 1 base. This CDR3 has 16 residues. Germline V CDR1 and CDR2: SGHRS, YFSETQ. CDR3: CASRLRPGQGNTEAFF. The DNA of the CDR3 is TGCGCCAGCAGGTTACGCCCGGGACAGGGGAACACTGAAGCTTTCTTT.

The chain links TRBV27 to TRBJ1-1; no definite D call. V was shortened by 3 bases and J by 7 bases, with 12 bases between the two germline ends. Germline V gene lookup returns CDR1 MNHEY and CDR2 SMNVEV (reference sequence). The CDR3 loop spans 13 amino acids. The CDR3 here is CASSFGQAGEAFF. CDR3 nucleotides: TGTGCCAGCAGTTTCGGGCAGGCGGGTGAAGCTTTCTTT.

The rearrangement links TRBV27 to TRBJ1-6; 8 bases fit TRBD1. The CDR3 has 13 amino acids. Per germline, CDR1 MNHEY and CDR2 SMNVEV (reference sequence). The V segment lost 7 bases and the J segment 10 bases; nucleotides outside the gene matches: 6. CDR3 protein: CASTNRGYSPLHF. The CDR3 DNA follows: TGTGCCAGCACAAACAGGGGGTACTCACCCCTCCACTTT.

The rearrangement uses TRBV18 and TRBJ2-6; possibly TRBD1 for D (5 bases). CDR3 size: 15 residues. Between the trimmed V and J ends, which lost 4 bases and 4 bases, there was a span of 11 bases. From germline, CDR1 is KGHSH and CDR2 LQKENI. For the CDR3, the DNA is TGTGCCAGCTCACTTTCAGGGAACGGGGCCAACGTCCTGACTTTC. Translation gives CASSLSGNGANVLTF.

The rearrangement links TRBV6-5 to TRBJ1-2; perhaps TRBD1 as D (6 bases). This CDR3 contains 13 residues. Trimming left V 5 bases short and J 2 bases short, with 9 bases between. Germline V gene sequence: CDR1 MNHEY, CDR2 SVGAGI. The CDR3 is CASSPGQNYGYTF. In nucleotides, the CDR3 is TGTGCCAGCAGTCCCGGACAGAACTATGGCTACACCTTC.

This clone came up a few times. The V gene is TRBV19, the J gene TRBJ1-5, with 9 bases fitting TRBD1. V gave up 3 bases and J gave up 0 bases; unmatched junction bases: 6. The CDR3 has 17 residues. Germline loops: CDR1 LNHDA, CDR2 SQIVND (reference sequence). CDR3 DNA: TGTGCCAGTAGTATCTCGACAGGGGGTTATAGCAATCAGCCCCAGCATTTT. Protein: CASSISTGGYSNQPQHF.

This clone was counted only a few times. The chain couples TRBV10-1 to TRBJ2-5; 8 positions match TRBD1. The CDR3 length is 14 residues. The V gene end was trimmed by 4 bases and the J gene end by 7 bases; junction bases not matched to a gene: 8. In germline, CDR1 is WNHNN, CDR2 SYGVQD (reference sequence). CDR3 in amino acids: CASSGGQAPGTQYF. The CDR3 coding sequence is TGCGCCAGCAGTGGGGGACAGGCCCCCGGGACCCAGTACTTC.

This clone was seen once. The chain combines TRBV7-2 with TRBJ1-1, with D tentatively TRBD1 (6 bases). Germline CDR1 reads SGHTA; CDR2 reads FQGNSA. The CDR3 has 13 amino acids. V lost 1 base to trimming and J lost 6 bases, with 9 bases between them. CDR3 nucleotides: TGTGCCAGCAGCTTAGGTCGACAGGCTGAAGCTTTCTTT. Amino acid sequence: CASSLGRQAEAFF.

The chain carries TRBV5-1 and TRBJ1-1; 9 bases are shared with TRBD1. From germline, CDR1 is SGHRS and CDR2 YFSETQ. The V segment lost 4 bases and the J segment 6 bases; nucleotides outside the gene matches: 10. The length of the CDR3 is 15 residues. The CDR3 nucleotides read TGCGCCAGCAGCCCTGGACAGGGGTCCGTCGCTGAAGCTTTCTTT. It specifies CASSPGQGSVAEAFF.